The 22 T cell receptor beta chains given below trace back to one sample, sequenced in a study of cytomegalovirus exposure and HLA in healthy donors. The PCR contained 60 Vbeta and 13 Jbeta primers. Sequenced by immunoSEQ multiplex PCR; TCRdb stores in-frame clones only, minus some. The data hold around 210,000 clones, with around 85% observed a single time. Specimen: PBMCs. Every receptor here comes from a middle-aged man in good health and CMV-seronegative.

The chain joins TRBV4-1 to TRBJ2-6; the match to TRBD1 covers 8 bases. This CDR3 comprises 21 residues. Germline V gives CDR1 MGHRA, CDR2 YSYEKL. The V gene end was trimmed by 4 bases and the J gene end by 1 base; junction bases not matched to a gene: 18. The CDR3 nucleotides are TGCGCCAGCAGCCCGTCCGGGGCCATCGACAGGGGTGCTTCTGGGGCCAACGTCCTGACTTTC. It specifies CASSPSGAIDRGASGANVLTF.

This chain uses TRBV30 with TRBJ1-6; a weak D match, TRBD1 (6 bases). Trimming cost V 5 bases and J 10 bases, with 12 bases left between them. In germline, CDR1 is GTSNPN, CDR2 SVGIG (reference sequence). This CDR3 has 12 residues. The CDR3 region is CAWGPTGSPLHF. CDR3 coding DNA: TGTGCCTGGGGGCCTACAGGGTCACCCCTCCACTTT. Filled out from reference TRBV30 and TRBJ1-6, the complete variable domain reads SQTIHQWPATLVQPVGSPLSLECTVEGTSNPNLYWYRQAAGRGLQLLFYSVGIGQISSEVPQNLSASRPQDRQFILSSKKLLLSDSGFYLCAWGPTGSPLHFGNGTRLTVT.

The chain is built from TRBV6-5 and TRBJ2-2; 13 bases align to TRBD2. The junction had 3 bases not matched to a gene; V was cut back by 2 bases and J by 6 bases. In germline, CDR1 is MNHEY, CDR2 SVGAGI. The CDR3 contains 16 residues. In DNA form, the CDR3 reads TGTGCCAGCAGTTACCGACTAGCGGGAGGCCCCGGGGAGCTGTTTTTT. Translating it yields CASSYRLAGGPGELFF.

This chain joins TRBV5-4 and TRBJ2-7; 10 bases align to TRBD1. V was pared by 3 bases and J by 9 bases, with 9 bases of the junction left unmatched. CDR3 size: 14 residues. Germline CDR1 is SGHNT and CDR2 is YYREEE (reference sequence). CDR3 sequence (DNA): TGTGCCAGCAGCTCCCAGACAGGGGGCGTCGGGCAGTACTTC. Its translation: CASSSQTGGVGQYF.

The rearrangement links TRBV27 to TRBJ2-3; D not resolved. The CDR3 contains 14 residues. V shed 4 bases and J shed 1 base, with 9 bases lying between them. Germline CDR1 MNHEY, CDR2 SMNVEV (reference sequence). Here the CDR3 reads CASSSLQGTDTQYF. DNA of the CDR3: TGTGCCAGCAGTTCCCTCCAGGGCACAGATACGCAGTATTTT.

The chain recombines TRBV29-1 with TRBJ1-1; D is undetermined. The CDR3 runs 13 residues. Germline values: CDR1 SQVTM, CDR2 ANQGSEA. Trimming cost V 8 bases and J 1 base, with 14 bases left between them. CDR3 nucleotide sequence: TGCAGCTCACGGTCCCCCGGGAACACTGAAGCTTTCTTT. It yields the protein CSSRSPGNTEAFF.

The CDR3 nucleotides read TGTGCCAGCAGTGTAGGCCAGGATGAGCAGTTCTTC. It specifies CASSVGQDEQFF. The chain joins TRBV25-1 to TRBJ2-1; D not resolved. The V end lost 4 bases, the J end lost 8 bases, and 9 bases lay between the germline ends. Germline V gene lookup returns CDR1 MGHDK and CDR2 SYGVNS. The CDR3 has 12 residues.

This clone was observed a single time. This chain uses TRBV12-5 with TRBJ2-5; D unresolved. The CDR3 is 10 residues long. Germline-derived CDR1 and CDR2 are LGHNT and FRNRAP. V was pared by 5 bases and J by 9 bases, with 7 bases between. This CDR3 is CASGPRAQYF. Written as DNA, the CDR3 is TGTGCTAGTGGTCCCCGGGCCCAGTACTTC.

This clone has only one observation. The chain recombines TRBV18 with TRBJ2-1, with 8 bases that match TRBD2. Germline CDR1 and CDR2: KGHSH and LQKENI. The junction had 10 bases not matched to a gene; V was cut back by 6 bases and J by 9 bases. The length of the CDR3 is 14 residues. The CDR3 is CASSLEGSGSEQFF. As DNA, the CDR3 is TGTGCCAGCTCGCTTGAGGGGAGCGGGAGTGAGCAGTTCTTC. Looking up the rest from reference TRBV18 and TRBJ2-1 gives the full variable domain: NAGVMQNPRHLVRRRGQEARLRCSPMKGHSHVYWYRQLPEEGLKFMVYLQKENIIDESGMPKERFSAEFPKEGPSILRIQQVVRGDSAAYFCASSLEGSGSEQFFGPGTRLTVL.

Only one count was recorded for this clone. The gene calls are TRBV11-1 and TRBJ2-5, with D possibly being TRBD1 (6 bases). Trimming shortened V by 4 bases and J by 1 base, and 19 bases separated the two germline ends. CDR1 and CDR2 (germline): SGHAT, FQDESV (reference sequence). The CDR3 runs 17 residues. The CDR3 sequence is CASSSPAGVVSQETQYF. The CDR3, as DNA: TGTGCCAGCAGCTCACCGGCAGGGGTGGTCTCCCAAGAGACCCAGTACTTC.

This clone was seen a few times. The chain employs TRBV5-4 and TRBJ2-1; D is perhaps TRBD2 (5 bases). There are 13 residues in the CDR3. Per germline, CDR1 SGHNT and CDR2 YYREEE (reference sequence). The V end was cut by 4 bases, the J end by 6 bases, with 11 bases between. DNA of the CDR3: TGTGCCAGCAGCCCGTGGGCGGGCAATGAGCAGTTCTTC. Translating it yields CASSPWAGNEQFF.

This clone was observed a handful of times. V and J are TRBV28 and TRBJ1-4; 9 bases agree with TRBD1. V trimming: 5 bases; J trimming: 7 bases; junction bases outside the gene matches: 11. Germline lookup yields CDR1 MDHEN and CDR2 SYDVKM. CDR3 length: 16 residues. The CDR3 bases are TGTGCCAGCAGTCCGAAGGGACAGGGATTGGGTGAAAAACTGTTTTTT. It codes for CASSPKGQGLGEKLFF.

The rearrangement uses TRBV7-9 and TRBJ1-2; D perhaps matches TRBD1 (5 bases). This CDR3 is built from 13 residues. The V gene's germline CDR1 is SEHNR and CDR2 FQNEAQ (reference sequence). The V and J ends lost 5 bases and 7 bases respectively, with 14 bases between them. The CDR3 DNA follows: TGTGCCAGCAGCCAAGGGGCGTTCGGTGGCTACACCTTC. Residues: CASSQGAFGGYTF. The complete variable domain, with remaining parts taken from reference TRBV7-9 and TRBJ1-2, reads DTGVSQNPRHKITKRGQNVTFRCDPISEHNRLYWYRQTLGQGPEFLTYFQNEAQLEKSRLLSDRFSAERPKGSFSTLEIQRTEQGDSAMYLCASSQGAFGGYTFGSGTRLTVV.

The CDR3 sequence is CASSLDLTGTEDYTF. The CDR3, as DNA: TGTGCCAGCAGCTTAGATTTGACCGGGACAGAGGACTACACCTTC. V usage is TRBV7-9 and J usage is TRBJ1-2; TRBD1 agrees at 7 bases. The junction had 12 bases not matched to a gene; V was cut back by 1 base and J by 10 bases. This CDR3 is 15 amino acids long. Germline CDR1 is SEHNR and CDR2 is FQNEAQ (reference sequence). Based on the CDR3 plus reference TRBV7-9 and TRBJ1-2, the full variable domain is DTGVSQNPRHKITKRGQNVTFRCDPISEHNRLYWYRQTLGQGPEFLTYFQNEAQLEKSRLLSDRFSAERPKGSFSTLEIQRTEQGDSAMYLCASSLDLTGTEDYTFGSGTRLTVV.

The chain recombines TRBV19 with TRBJ2-7; 9 nucleotides match TRBD1. This CDR3 has 15 residues. Germline CDR1 LNHDA, CDR2 SQIVND (reference sequence). V dropped 4 bases and J dropped 3; count of bases not matched to a gene: 7. CDR3 sequence reads: CASSTGTGSIYEQYF. In DNA form, the CDR3 reads TGTGCCAGTAGTACCGGGACAGGGAGCATCTACGAGCAGTACTTC. Drawing the rest from reference TRBV19 and TRBJ2-7, the complete variable domain is DGGITQSPKYLFRKEGQNVTLSCEQNLNHDAMYWYRQDPGQGLRLIYYSQIVNDFQKGDIAEGYSVSREKKESFPLTVTSAQKNPTAFYLCASSTGTGSIYEQYFGPGTRLTVT.

This clone came up a few times. CDR3 nucleotide sequence: TGCGCCAGCAGCTTGGCGACAGCGAACACTGAAGCTTTCTTT. Its translation is CASSLATANTEAFF. This chain connects TRBV5-1 to TRBJ1-1, with D maybe TRBD1 (5 bases). The CDR3 length is 14 residues. Deletions cut 0 bases from V and 1 base from J, with 7 bases between. The germline V gene encodes CDR1 SGHRS and CDR2 YFSETQ.

The chain couples TRBV6-1 to TRBJ1-6; TRBD1 agrees at 7 bases. Per germline, CDR1 MNHNS and CDR2 SASEGT. CDR3 size: 17 residues. V lost 1 base, J lost 4 bases, and 7 bases stayed unmatched. This CDR3 reads CASSEEKGGRYNSPLHF. CDR3 in DNA: TGTGCCAGCAGTGAAGAAAAAGGGGGCAGATATAATTCACCCCTCCACTTT.

The chain has TRBV6-1 and TRBJ2-3; 7 bases agree with TRBD1. V gave up 2 bases and J gave up 0 bases; unmatched junction bases: 5. CDR3 size: 16 residues. The germline gives CDR1 MNHNS, CDR2 SASEGT. The CDR3 sequence: CASSEYRGPSTDTQYF. For the CDR3, the DNA is TGTGCCAGCAGTGAATACAGGGGTCCCAGCACAGATACGCAGTATTTT.

The V and J genes are TRBV4-1 and TRBJ2-4; a weak D match, TRBD2 (5 bases). V was clipped by 1 base and J by 4 bases, with 8 bases between them. Looked up from germline, CDR1 is MGHRA and CDR2 is YSYEKL. The CDR3 has 14 amino acids. The CDR3 here is CASSQVGEKNIQYF. CDR3 nucleotide sequence: TGCGCCAGCAGCCAAGTCGGGGAGAAAAACATTCAGTACTTC.

This chain uses TRBV19 with TRBJ2-7; 7 nucleotides agree with TRBD2. CDR3 length equals 18 residues. Trimming removed 7 bases from V and 2 bases from J; junction bases left unmatched: 20. Germline CDR1 reads LNHDA; CDR2 reads SQIVND (reference sequence). As DNA, the CDR3 is TGTGCCAGTACCCCTGTGGGACCCTCCGCTAGCGGAGCCTACGAGCAGTACTTC. Protein product: CASTPVGPSASGAYEQYF.

A single count supports this clone. The chain couples TRBV9 to TRBJ2-1; 8 bases line up with TRBD2. The CDR3 has 14 amino acids. CDR1 is SGDLS and CDR2 is YYNGEE in the germline V gene. V lost 4 bases, J lost 8 bases, and 8 bases stayed unmatched. The DNA for the CDR3 is TGTGCCAGCAGCATCGGGGGGGGCCAAGATGAGCAGTTCTTC. This sequence encodes CASSIGGGQDEQFF.

This rearrangement joins TRBV6-1 to TRBJ2-2; D is possibly TRBD2 (7 bases). The CDR3 is 15 amino acids. Trimming left V 5 bases short and J 3 bases short, with 13 bases between. Germline V gene data show CDR1 as MNHNS and CDR2 as SASEGT. The CDR3 nucleotides are TGTGCCAGCAGTTCGGGGCGGGGGCACACCGGGGAGCTGTTTTTT. Protein sequence: CASSSGRGHTGELFF.